This TCR beta chain was recorded in a study of T cell responses to AZD1222 COVID-19 vaccine. About this clone itself: Its antigen is unknown.

Trimming took off 0 bases at V and 3 bases at J, with 9 bases between the two ends. The CDR3 loop spans 14 amino acids. Germline V CDR1 and CDR2: KGHSH, LQKENI. The protocol was immunoSEQ multiplex PCR, while the TCRdb copy is restricted to in-frame clones and leaves out a portion. The repertoire holds more than 95,000 clones, with around 89% as singletons. Study findings and constraints: Variant regions that are unmutated are reportedly the target of nearly half of spike-specific TCRs. Sampling captured repertoires only after the peak T cell response.

The rearrangement uses TRBV18 and TRBJ2-7; a possible D gene is TRBD2 (5 bases). Sequenced here: peripheral blood, sampled 28 days after the second AZD1222 dose. This receptor was identified in an adult who received the AZD1222 COVID-19 vaccine. The CDR3 nucleotides are TGTGCCAGCTCACCACCGTCAGCGGACTACGAGCAGTACTTC. Protein: CASSPPSADYEQYF.